This T cell receptor (beta chain) was sequenced for a study of blood T cell repertoires in COVID-19. Looking at the study overall: Researchers got acute and convalescent COVID-19 samples from the United States, Italy and Spain. Sources were T cells, B-cell-depleted T cells, or PBMCs; the material itself was cDNA or gDNA.

In the source study's methods: Using reference gene primer amplification, nucleated cell counts were estimated. TCRdb keeps only in-frame clones here, not all; method: immunoSEQ multiplex PCR. V, J and clone size were drawn from that table, and D and trimming were deduced from the DNA. The sample has about 200,000 clones, 80% to 90% seen once; the top ten hold approximately 6.2%. The trim removed 4 bases at V and 7 bases at J, leaving 4 bases unmatched. Per the germline V gene, CDR1 is SGHDN and CDR2 is FVKESK. The CDR3 runs 15 residues. The sequencing sample was made of peripheral blood. The V gene is TRBV14, the J gene TRBJ2-3; 14 nucleotides match TRBD2. The sequence came from a man aged 55 to 70 who had recovered from COVID-19. The CDR3 coding sequence is TGTGCCAGCAGCCGACTAGCGGGGGGGCGGTATACGCAGTATTTT. Translation gives CASSRLAGGRYTQYF.